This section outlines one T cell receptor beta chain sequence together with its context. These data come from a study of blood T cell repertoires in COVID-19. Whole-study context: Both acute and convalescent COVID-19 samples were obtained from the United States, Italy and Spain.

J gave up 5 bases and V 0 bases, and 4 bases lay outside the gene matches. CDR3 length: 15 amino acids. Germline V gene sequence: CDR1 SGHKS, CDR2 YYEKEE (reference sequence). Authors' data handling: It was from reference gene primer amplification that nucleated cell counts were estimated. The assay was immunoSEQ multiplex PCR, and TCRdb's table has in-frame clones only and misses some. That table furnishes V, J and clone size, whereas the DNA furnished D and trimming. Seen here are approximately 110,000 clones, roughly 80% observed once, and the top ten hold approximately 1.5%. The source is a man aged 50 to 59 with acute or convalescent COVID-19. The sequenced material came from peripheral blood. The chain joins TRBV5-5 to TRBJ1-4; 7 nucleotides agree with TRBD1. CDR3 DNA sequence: TGTGCCAGCAGCTTGGTCGCGACAGGGAATGAAAAACTGTTTTTT. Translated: CASSLVATGNEKLFF. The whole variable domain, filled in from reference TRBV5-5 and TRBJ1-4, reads DAGVTQSPTHLIKTRGQQVTLRCSPISGHKSVSWYQQVLGQGPQFIFQYYEKEERGRGNFPDRFSARQFPNYSSELNVNALLLGDSALYLCASSLVATGNEKLFFGSGTQLSVL.